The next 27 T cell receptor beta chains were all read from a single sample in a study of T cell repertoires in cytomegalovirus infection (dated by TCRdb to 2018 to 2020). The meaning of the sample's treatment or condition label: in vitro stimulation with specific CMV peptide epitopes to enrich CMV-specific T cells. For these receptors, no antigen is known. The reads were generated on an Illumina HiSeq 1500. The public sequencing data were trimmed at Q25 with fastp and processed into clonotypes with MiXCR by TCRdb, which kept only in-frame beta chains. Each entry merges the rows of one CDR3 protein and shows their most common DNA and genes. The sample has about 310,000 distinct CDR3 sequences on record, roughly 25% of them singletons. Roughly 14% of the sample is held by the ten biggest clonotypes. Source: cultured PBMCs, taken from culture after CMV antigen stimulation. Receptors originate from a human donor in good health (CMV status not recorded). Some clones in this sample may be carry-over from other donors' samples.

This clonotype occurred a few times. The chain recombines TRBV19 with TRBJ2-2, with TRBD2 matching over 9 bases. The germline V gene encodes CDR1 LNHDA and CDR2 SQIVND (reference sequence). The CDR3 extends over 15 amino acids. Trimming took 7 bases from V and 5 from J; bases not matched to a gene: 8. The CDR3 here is CASKNPGLATGELFF. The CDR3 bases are TGTGCCAGTAAAAACCCGGGACTAGCAACCGGGGAGCTGTTTTTT. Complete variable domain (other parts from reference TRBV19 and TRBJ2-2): DGGITQSPKYLFRKEGQNVTLSCEQNLNHDAMYWYRQDPGQGLRLIYYSQIVNDFQKGDIAEGYSVSREKKESFPLTVTSAQKNPTAFYLCASKNPGLATGELFFGEGSRLTVL.

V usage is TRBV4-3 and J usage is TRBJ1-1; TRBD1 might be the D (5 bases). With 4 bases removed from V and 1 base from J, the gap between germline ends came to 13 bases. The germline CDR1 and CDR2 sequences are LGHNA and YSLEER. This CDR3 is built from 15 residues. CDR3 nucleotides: TGCGCCAGCAGCCTCCAATTGGGGGGGAACACTGAAGCTTTCTTT. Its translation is CASSLQLGGNTEAFF.

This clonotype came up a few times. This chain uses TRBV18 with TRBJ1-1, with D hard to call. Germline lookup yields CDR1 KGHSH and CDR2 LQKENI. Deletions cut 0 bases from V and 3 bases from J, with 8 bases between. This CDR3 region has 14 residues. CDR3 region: CASSPPSTYTEAFF. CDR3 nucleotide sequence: TGTGCCAGCTCACCACCGTCTACCTACACTGAAGCTTTCTTT.

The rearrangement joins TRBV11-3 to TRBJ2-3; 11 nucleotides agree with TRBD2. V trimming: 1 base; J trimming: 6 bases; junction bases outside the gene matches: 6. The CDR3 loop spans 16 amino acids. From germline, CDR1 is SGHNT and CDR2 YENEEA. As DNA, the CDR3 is TGTGCCAGCAGCTTAGTACTAGCGGGAGTTTGGGATACGCAGTATTTT. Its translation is CASSLVLAGVWDTQYF.

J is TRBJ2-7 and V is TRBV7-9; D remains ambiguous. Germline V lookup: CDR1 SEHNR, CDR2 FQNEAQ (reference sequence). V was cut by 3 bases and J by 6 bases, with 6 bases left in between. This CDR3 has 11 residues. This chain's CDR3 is CASSFGPEQYV. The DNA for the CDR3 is TGTGCCAGCAGCTTCGGGCCCGAGCAGTACGTC.

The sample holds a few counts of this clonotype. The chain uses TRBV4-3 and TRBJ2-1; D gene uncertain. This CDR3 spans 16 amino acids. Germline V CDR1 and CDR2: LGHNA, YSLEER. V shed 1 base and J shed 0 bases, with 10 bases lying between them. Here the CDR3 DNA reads TGCGCCAGCAGCCAAGGCGGACGGAGCTCCTACAATGAGCAGTTCTTC. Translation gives CASSQGGRSSYNEQFF.

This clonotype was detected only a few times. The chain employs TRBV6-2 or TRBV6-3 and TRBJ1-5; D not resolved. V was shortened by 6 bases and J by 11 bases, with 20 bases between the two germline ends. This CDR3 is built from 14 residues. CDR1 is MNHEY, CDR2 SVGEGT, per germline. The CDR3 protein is CASSNPPSVGTQHF. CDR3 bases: TGTGCCAGCAGCAACCCCCCGTCGGTAGGGACCCAGCATTTT.

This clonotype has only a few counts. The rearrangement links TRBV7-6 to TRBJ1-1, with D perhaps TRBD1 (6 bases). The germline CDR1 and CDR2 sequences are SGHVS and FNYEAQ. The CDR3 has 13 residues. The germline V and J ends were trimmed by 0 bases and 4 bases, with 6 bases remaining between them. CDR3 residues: CASSLAGATEAFF. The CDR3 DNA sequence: TGTGCCAGCAGCTTAGCGGGGGCCACTGAAGCTTTCTTT.

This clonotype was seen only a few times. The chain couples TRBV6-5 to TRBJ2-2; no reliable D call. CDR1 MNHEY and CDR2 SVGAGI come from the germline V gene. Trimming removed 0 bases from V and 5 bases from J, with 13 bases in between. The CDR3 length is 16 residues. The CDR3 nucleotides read TGTGCCAGCAGTTACTCGAGGCCCGGACCTACCGGGGAGCTGTTTTTT. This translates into CASSYSRPGPTGELFF.

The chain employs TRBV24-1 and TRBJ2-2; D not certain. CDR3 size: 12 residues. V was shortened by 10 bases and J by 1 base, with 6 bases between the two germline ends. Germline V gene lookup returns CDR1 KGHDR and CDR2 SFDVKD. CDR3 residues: CATDENTGELFF. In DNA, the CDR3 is TGTGCCACGGACGAGAACACCGGGGAGCTGTTTTTT.

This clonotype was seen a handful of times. CDR3 nucleotide sequence: TGCAGTGCTAACGACGGGACTAGCGGGACCCCCTACAATGAGCAGTTCTTC. Encoded protein: CSANDGTSGTPYNEQFF. V usage is TRBV20-1 and J usage is TRBJ2-1; 13 bases agree with TRBD2. This CDR3 is built from 17 residues. Germline trimming cut 4 bases from V and 2 bases from J; bases unmatched to any gene: 8. The germline V gene has CDR1 DFQATT and CDR2 SNEGSKA (reference sequence).

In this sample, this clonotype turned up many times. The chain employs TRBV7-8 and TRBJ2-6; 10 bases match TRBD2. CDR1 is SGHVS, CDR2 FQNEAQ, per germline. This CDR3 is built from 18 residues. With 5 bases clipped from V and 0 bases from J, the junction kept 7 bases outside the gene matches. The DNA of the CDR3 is TGTGCCAGCAGCCACCAACTAGCGGGACCCTCTGGGGCCAACGTCCTGACTTTC. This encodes CASSHQLAGPSGANVLTF.

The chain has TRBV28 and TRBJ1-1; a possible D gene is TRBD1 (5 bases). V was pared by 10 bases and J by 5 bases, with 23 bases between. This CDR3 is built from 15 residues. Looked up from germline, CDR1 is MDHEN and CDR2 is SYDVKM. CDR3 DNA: TGTGCCACCCGTCACGTATCCCTCGGGGGGACTGAAGCTTTCTTT. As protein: CATRHVSLGGTEAFF.

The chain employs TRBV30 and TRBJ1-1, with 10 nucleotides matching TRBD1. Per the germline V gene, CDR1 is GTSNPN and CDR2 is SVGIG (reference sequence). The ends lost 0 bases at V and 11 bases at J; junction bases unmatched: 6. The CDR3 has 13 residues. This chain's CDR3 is CAWSVRDRGHAFF. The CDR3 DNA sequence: TGTGCCTGGAGTGTACGAGACAGGGGGCACGCTTTCTTT.

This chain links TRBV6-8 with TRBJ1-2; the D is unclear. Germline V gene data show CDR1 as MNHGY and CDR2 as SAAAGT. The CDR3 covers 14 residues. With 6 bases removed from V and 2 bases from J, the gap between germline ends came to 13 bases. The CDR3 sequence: CASRNDPGNYGYTF. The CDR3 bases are TGTGCCAGCAGAAACGACCCAGGAAACTATGGCTACACCTTC.

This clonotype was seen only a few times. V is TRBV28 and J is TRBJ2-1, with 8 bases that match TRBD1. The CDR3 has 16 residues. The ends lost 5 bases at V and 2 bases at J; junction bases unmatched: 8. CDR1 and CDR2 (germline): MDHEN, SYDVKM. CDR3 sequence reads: CASSGPGTGPYNEQFF. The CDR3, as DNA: TGTGCCAGCAGTGGGCCCGGGACAGGCCCCTACAATGAGCAGTTCTTC.

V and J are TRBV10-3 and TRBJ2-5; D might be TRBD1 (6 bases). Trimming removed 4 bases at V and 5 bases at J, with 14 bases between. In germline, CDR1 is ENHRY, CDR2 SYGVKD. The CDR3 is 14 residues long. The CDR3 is CAISAAYRAETQYF. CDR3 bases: TGTGCCATCAGTGCAGCGTACAGGGCGGAGACCCAGTACTTC.

The DNA for the CDR3 is TGTGCCAGCAGCCAAACCCGACTAGCTGAAGAGACCCAGTACTTC. This sequence encodes CASSQTRLAEETQYF. The V and J genes are TRBV3-1 and TRBJ2-5, with 7 bases matching TRBD2. The germline V gene has CDR1 LGHDT and CDR2 YNNKEL (reference sequence). The CDR3 is 15 amino acids. Germline trimming cut 2 bases from V and 3 bases from J; bases unmatched to any gene: 6.

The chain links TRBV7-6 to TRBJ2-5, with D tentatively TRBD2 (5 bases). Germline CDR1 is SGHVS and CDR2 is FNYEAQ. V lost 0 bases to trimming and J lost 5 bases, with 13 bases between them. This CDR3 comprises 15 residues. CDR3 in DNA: TGTGCCAGCAGCTTAGCAAAACTAGGCATGGAGACCCAGTACTTC. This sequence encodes CASSLAKLGMETQYF.

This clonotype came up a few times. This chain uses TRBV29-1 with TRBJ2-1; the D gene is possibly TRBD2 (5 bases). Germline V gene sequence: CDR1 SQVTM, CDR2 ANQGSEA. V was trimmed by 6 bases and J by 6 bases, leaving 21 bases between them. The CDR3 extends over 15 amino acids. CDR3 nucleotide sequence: TGCAGCGTCGCACCTTCTAGCTTACCGGGCAATGAGCAGTTCTTC. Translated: CSVAPSSLPGNEQFF.

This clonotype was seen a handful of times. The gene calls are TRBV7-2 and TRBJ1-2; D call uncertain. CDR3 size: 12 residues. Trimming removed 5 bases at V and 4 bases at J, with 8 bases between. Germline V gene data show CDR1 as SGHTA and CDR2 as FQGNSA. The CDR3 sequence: CASSASTYGYTF. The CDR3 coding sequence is TGTGCCAGCAGCGCTTCGACCTATGGCTACACCTTC. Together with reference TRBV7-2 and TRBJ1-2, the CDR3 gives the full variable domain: GAGVSQSPSNKVTEKGKDVELRCDPISGHTALYWYRQSLGQGLEFLIYFQGNSAPDKSGLPSDRFSAERTGGSVSTLTIQRTQQEDSAVYLCASSASTYGYTFGSGTRLTVV.

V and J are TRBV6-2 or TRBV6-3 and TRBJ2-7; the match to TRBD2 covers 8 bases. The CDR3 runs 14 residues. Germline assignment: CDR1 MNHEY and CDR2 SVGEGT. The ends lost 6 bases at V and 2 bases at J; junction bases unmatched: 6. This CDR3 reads CASRPGLGTYEQYF. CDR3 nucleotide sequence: TGTGCCAGCAGGCCGGGACTAGGGACCTACGAGCAGTACTTC.

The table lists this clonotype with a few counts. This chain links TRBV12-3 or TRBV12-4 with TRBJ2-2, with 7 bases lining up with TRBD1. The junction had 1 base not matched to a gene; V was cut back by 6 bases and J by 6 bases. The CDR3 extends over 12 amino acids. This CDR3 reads CASSGQAGELFF. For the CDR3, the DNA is TGTGCCAGCAGCGGACAGGCCGGGGAGCTGTTTTTT.

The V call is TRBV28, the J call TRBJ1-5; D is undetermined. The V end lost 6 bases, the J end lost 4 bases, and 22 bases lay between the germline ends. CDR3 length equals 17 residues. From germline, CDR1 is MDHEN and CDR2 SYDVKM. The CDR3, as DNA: TGTGCCAGCAGACAAACCACGGCGTCAGACTTTAATCAGCCCCAGCATTTT. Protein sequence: CASRQTTASDFNQPQHF.

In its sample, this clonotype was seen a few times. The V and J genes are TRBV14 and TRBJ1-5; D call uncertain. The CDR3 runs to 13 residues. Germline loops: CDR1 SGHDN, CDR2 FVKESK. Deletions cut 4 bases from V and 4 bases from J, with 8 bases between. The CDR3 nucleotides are TGTGCCAGCAGCCGCGACCATAATCAGCCCCAGCATTTT. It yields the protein CASSRDHNQPQHF.

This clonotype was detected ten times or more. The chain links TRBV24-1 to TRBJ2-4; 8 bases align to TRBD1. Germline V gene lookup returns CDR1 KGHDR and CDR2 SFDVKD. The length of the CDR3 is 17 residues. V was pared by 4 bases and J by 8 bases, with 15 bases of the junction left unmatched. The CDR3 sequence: CATSEKNPGGDGYIQYF. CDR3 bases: TGTGCCACCAGTGAGAAAAACCCAGGGGGCGACGGTTACATTCAGTACTTC.

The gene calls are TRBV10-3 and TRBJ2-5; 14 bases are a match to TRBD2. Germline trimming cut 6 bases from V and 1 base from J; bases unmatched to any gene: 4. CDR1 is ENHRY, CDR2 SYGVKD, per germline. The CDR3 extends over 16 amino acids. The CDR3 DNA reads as TGTGCCATCAGAATGGGACTAGCGGGAGCCCAAGAGACCCAGTACTTC. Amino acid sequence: CAIRMGLAGAQETQYF.